Listed here are 17 T cell receptor beta chains from one sample, sequenced in a study of blood T cell repertoires in COVID-19. Sequenced by immunoSEQ multiplex PCR; TCRdb stores in-frame clones only, minus some. The sample has roughly 150,000 clones, roughly 80% seen once. Sequenced material: PBMCs or T cells enriched from blood (not recorded which). These receptors were taken from a woman aged 60-75 years who had recovered from COVID-19.

The V call is TRBV7-6, the J call TRBJ2-7, with 10 bases lining up with TRBD2. The V gene's germline CDR1 is SGHVS and CDR2 FNYEAQ. With 5 bases clipped from V and 3 bases from J, the junction kept 19 bases outside the gene matches. This CDR3 comprises 19 residues. The CDR3 coding sequence is TGTGCCAGCAGCCCCTCCAGCGGGGGGGGCTGGGGTCCCGACTACGAGCAGTACTTC. Translation gives CASSPSSGGGWGPDYEQYF.

The chain recombines TRBV11-2 with TRBJ2-1; TRBD1 matches 7 bases. Germline V CDR1 and CDR2: SGHAT, FQNNGV. Germline trimming cut 4 bases from V and 0 bases from J; bases unmatched to any gene: 3. This CDR3 comprises 15 residues. This chain's CDR3 is CASSSRDSSYNEQFF. The CDR3 DNA reads TGTGCCAGCAGCTCCCGGGACAGCTCCTACAATGAGCAGTTCTTC.

This chain joins TRBV6-5 and TRBJ2-7, with a weak D call TRBD2 (5 bases). V was trimmed by 6 bases and J by 5 bases, leaving 17 bases between them. The CDR3 length is 14 residues. Germline lookup yields CDR1 MNHEY and CDR2 SVGAGI. The CDR3 loop is CASSPRGIGDEQYF. CDR3 nucleotide sequence: TGTGCCAGCAGCCCACGGGGAATCGGGGACGAGCAGTACTTC.

The chain joins TRBV9 to TRBJ1-1; no firm D call. The V and J ends lost 3 bases and 0 bases respectively, with 12 bases between them. The CDR3 covers 15 residues. Germline loops: CDR1 SGDLS, CDR2 YYNGEE. The CDR3 DNA reads as TGTGCCAGCAGCGCCGACCGCGGAATGAACACTGAAGCTTTCTTT. Encoded protein: CASSADRGMNTEAFF.

The chain combines TRBV6-6 with TRBJ2-2, with 11 positions matching TRBD2. Germline CDR1 and CDR2: MNHNY and SVGAGI (reference sequence). The CDR3 sequence is 14 residues long. V was pared by 7 bases and J by 6 bases, with 4 bases of the junction left unmatched. CDR3 DNA sequence: TGTGCCAGCATCCTAGCGGGGGGAGCCGGGGAGCTGTTTTTT. Its translation is CASILAGGAGELFF.

This chain links TRBV19 with TRBJ2-3, with 7 nucleotides matching TRBD1. CDR1 and CDR2 (germline): LNHDA, SQIVND (reference sequence). There are 15 residues in the CDR3. The trim removed 4 bases at V and 4 bases at J, leaving 8 bases unmatched. Here the CDR3 reads CASSTRDSGADTQYF. The CDR3 region has the DNA TGTGCCAGTAGTACCCGGGACAGCGGCGCAGATACGCAGTATTTT.

This rearrangement joins TRBV11-2 to TRBJ2-3; TRBD2 aligns across 11 bases. V gave up 4 bases and J gave up 4 bases; unmatched junction bases: 4. This CDR3 has 15 residues. CDR1 and CDR2 (germline): SGHAT, FQNNGV. CDR3 DNA: TGTGCCAGCAGCTCGACTAGCGGGGTAGCAGATACGCAGTATTTT. Its protein product is CASSSTSGVADTQYF.

This sequence joins TRBV11-2 and TRBJ2-1; a weak D match, TRBD2 (5 bases). CDR3 length: 14 residues. Between the trimmed V and J ends, which lost 5 bases and 4 bases, there was a span of 12 bases. CDR1 and CDR2 from the germline V gene are SGHAT and FQNNGV. CDR3: CASSQTRAYNEQFF. The CDR3 DNA reads as TGTGCCAGCAGCCAAACTAGAGCGTACAATGAGCAGTTCTTC. Supplemented by reference TRBV11-2 and TRBJ2-1, the full variable domain reads EAGVAQSPRYKIIEKRQSVAFWCNPISGHATLYWYQQILGQGPKLLIQFQNNGVVDDSQLPKDRFSAERLKGVDSTLKIQPAKLEDSAVYLCASSQTRAYNEQFFGPGTRLTVL.

V and J are TRBV4-2 and TRBJ1-1; D might be TRBD1 (5 bases). The germline V and J ends were trimmed by 1 base and 1 base, with 10 bases remaining between them. This CDR3 has 15 residues. Germline lookup yields CDR1 LGHNA and CDR2 YNFKEQ. The CDR3 bases are TGTGCCAGCAGCCAAGCGCTGGGGCAGAACACTGAAGCTTTCTTT. As protein: CASSQALGQNTEAFF.

The J gene is TRBJ2-1, the V gene TRBV2, with 11 positions matching TRBD2. Trimming at V came to 10 bases and at J to 5 bases, leaving 4 bases not matched to a gene. The germline CDR1 and CDR2 sequences are SNHLY and FYNNEI. The CDR3 extends over 13 amino acids. CDR3 bases: TGTGCCATCCTGGGACTAGCGGACAATGAGCAGTTCTTC. It yields the protein CAILGLADNEQFF.

The chain employs TRBV12-3 or TRBV12-4 and TRBJ1-1, with a possible D match to TRBD1 (5 bases). Trimming shortened V by 7 bases and J by 6 bases, and 9 bases separated the two germline ends. This CDR3 is built from 11 residues. The CDR3 DNA sequence: TGTGCCAGCAACGGCAGGGCTGAAGCTTTCTTT. It specifies CASNGRAEAFF.

V gene TRBV25-1 combines with J gene TRBJ1-5; 8 positions agree with TRBD1. Trimming cost V 5 bases and J 0 bases; bases outside gene matches: 3. Germline values: CDR1 MGHDK, CDR2 SYGVNS. The CDR3 has 15 amino acids. This CDR3 reads CASSPGGFSNQPQHF. CDR3 bases: TGTGCCAGCAGTCCAGGGGGCTTTAGCAATCAGCCCCAGCATTTT.

The chain uses TRBV5-1 and TRBJ1-5, with D maybe TRBD1 (6 bases). The V gene lost 0 bases and the J gene lost 2 bases, with 9 bases spanning the gap. The CDR3 length is 15 residues. CDR1 is SGHRS, CDR2 YFSETQ, per germline. In DNA form, the CDR3 reads TGCGCCAGCAGCTTGGCACCAGGGGGCAATCAGCCCCAGCATTTT. Translation: CASSLAPGGNQPQHF.

The V call is TRBV6-6, the J call TRBJ2-6; 9 bases match TRBD1. Unmatched junction bases numbered 16, after V lost 6 bases and J lost 1 base. The CDR3 extends over 20 amino acids. Germline-derived CDR1 and CDR2 are MNHNY and SVGAGI (reference sequence). The CDR3 reads CASSERVGTGSSSGANVLTF. CDR3 in DNA: TGTGCCAGCAGCGAGAGAGTGGGGACAGGGTCATCTTCTGGGGCCAACGTCCTGACTTTC.

This clone was counted once. The V gene is TRBV10-3, the J gene TRBJ1-1; 8 nucleotides line up with TRBD1. From germline, CDR1 is ENHRY and CDR2 SYGVKD. The CDR3 length is 12 residues. The V gene end was trimmed by 9 bases and the J gene end by 1 base; junction bases not matched to a gene: 1. CDR3 DNA sequence: TGTGCCATAGGGACAGGGAACACTGAAGCTTTCTTT. This sequence encodes CAIGTGNTEAFF.

V is TRBV14 and J is TRBJ2-2; perhaps TRBD2 as D (5 bases). V lost 4 bases and J 5 bases, leaving 11 bases between the germline ends. Germline V gene sequence: CDR1 SGHDN, CDR2 FVKESK. The CDR3 runs to 14 residues. CDR3 DNA sequence: TGTGCCAGCAGCCGAACTAGACGTACCGGGGAGCTGTTTTTT. It specifies CASSRTRRTGELFF.

The rearrangement joins TRBV19 to TRBJ1-4; 8 bases agree with TRBD1. Germline CDR1 is LNHDA and CDR2 is SQIVND (reference sequence). V lost 6 bases, J lost 2 bases, and 2 bases stayed unmatched. The CDR3 length is 14 residues. CDR3 nucleotide sequence: TGTGCCAGTAGGAGGACAGGGACTAATGAAAAACTGTTTTTT. It yields the protein CASRRTGTNEKLFF.